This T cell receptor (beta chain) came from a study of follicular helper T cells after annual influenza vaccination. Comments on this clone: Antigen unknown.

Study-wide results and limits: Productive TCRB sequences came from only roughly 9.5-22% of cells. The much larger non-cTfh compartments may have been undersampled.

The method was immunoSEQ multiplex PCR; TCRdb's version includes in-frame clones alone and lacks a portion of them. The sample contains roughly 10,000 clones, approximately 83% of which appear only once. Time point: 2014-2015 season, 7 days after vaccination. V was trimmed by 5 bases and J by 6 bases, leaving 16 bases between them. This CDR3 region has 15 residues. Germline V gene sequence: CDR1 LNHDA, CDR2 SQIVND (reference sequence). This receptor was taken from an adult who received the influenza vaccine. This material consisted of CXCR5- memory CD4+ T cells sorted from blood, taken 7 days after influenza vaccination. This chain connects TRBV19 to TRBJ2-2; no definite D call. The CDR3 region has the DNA TGTGCCAGTAGTCCCTACGGCCCAGGCGCCGGGGAGCTGTTTTTT. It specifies CASSPYGPGAGELFF.